The present TCR beta chain was sequenced within a study of human T cells and chemical hapten exposure. About the study: Each week of the approximately 25-week study, patients had diphenylcyclopropenone applied to the scalp. The study traced per-sample TCR yield variation mainly to small differences in pooled library volumes.

This CDR3 has 13 residues. Germline V gene data show CDR1 as SQVTM and CDR2 as ANQGSEA. V shed 7 bases and J shed 5 bases, with 17 bases lying between them. TCRdb fed the RACE reads into MiXCR, producing one record per CDR3 protein. Of tens of thousands of distinct CDR3 sequences listed, 8% to 10% were seen once; the top ten hold roughly 3.5%. Time point of the sample: pre-sensitization, week 0. This sample's treatment: therapeutic diphenylcyclopropenone sensitization with weekly scalp DPC. This clonotype was seen repeatedly, ten times or more. This sample comprised whole blood, obtained in connection with sensitization to the hapten diphenylcyclopropenone (DPC). The receptor's source is a woman aged 35 to 49 with alopecia areata. Some clones in this sample may be carry-over from other donors' samples. V is TRBV29-1 and J is TRBJ2-5; D perhaps matches TRBD1 (6 bases). CDR3 region: CSGRGGERETQYF. The CDR3 DNA reads TGCAGCGGGAGAGGGGGAGAGAGGGAGACCCAGTACTTC.